This T cell receptor (beta chain) was profiled in a study of CD8+ T cells in alopecia areata. Treatment meaning: oral pan-JAK inhibitor, 5-10 mg twice daily. The study team obtained lesional scalp punch biopsies and peripheral blood from alopecia areata patients. Germline CDR1 MNHEY, CDR2 SMNVEV (reference sequence). V lost 8 bases, J lost 8 bases, and 4 bases lay in between. The CDR3 loop spans 9 amino acids. RNA extraction and reverse transcription yielded cDNA as sequencing template. Clones were sequenced by immunoSEQ multiplex PCR, and TCRdb holds only the in-frame ones, with some missing. This sample has around 100,000 clones, with about three quarters found just once.

Source: CD8+ T cells sorted from blood, taken at week 44, from a patient treated with tofacitinib. The chain is built from TRBV27 and TRBJ2-1; D uncertain. The receptor was isolated from a human donor with alopecia areata. The CDR3 spells CASGDEQFF. For the CDR3, the DNA is TGTGCCAGCGGAGATGAGCAGTTCTTC.